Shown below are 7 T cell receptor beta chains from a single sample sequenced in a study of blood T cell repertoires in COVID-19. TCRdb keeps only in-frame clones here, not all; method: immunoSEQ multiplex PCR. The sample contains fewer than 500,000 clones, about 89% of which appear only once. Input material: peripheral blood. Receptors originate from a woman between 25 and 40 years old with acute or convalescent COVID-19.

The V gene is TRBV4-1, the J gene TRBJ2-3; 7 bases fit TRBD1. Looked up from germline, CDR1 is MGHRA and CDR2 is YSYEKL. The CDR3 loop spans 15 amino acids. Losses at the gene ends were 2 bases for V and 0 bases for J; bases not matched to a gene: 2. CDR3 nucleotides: TGCGCCAGCAGCCAAACAGGGGTTAGCACAGATACGCAGTATTTT. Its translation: CASSQTGVSTDTQYF.

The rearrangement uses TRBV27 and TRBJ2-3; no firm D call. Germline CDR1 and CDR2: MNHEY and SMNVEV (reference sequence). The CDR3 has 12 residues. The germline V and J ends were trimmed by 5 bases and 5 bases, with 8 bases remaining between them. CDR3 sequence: CASSKLLDTQYF. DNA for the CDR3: TGTGCCAGCAGTAAGCTTCTAGATACGCAGTATTTT.

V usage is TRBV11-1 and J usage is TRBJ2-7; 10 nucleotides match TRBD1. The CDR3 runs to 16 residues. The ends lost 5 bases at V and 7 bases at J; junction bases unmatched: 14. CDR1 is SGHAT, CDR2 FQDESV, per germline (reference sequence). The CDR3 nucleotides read TGTGCCAGCAGCCCGTCGTCGGGACAGGGGCTTTGGGAGCAGTACTTC. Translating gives CASSPSSGQGLWEQYF. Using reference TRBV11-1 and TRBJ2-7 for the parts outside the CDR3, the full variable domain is EAEVAQSPRYKITEKSQAVAFWCDPISGHATLYWYRQILGQGPELLVQFQDESVVDDSQLPKDRFSAERLKGVDSTLKIQPAELGDSAMYLCASSPSSGQGLWEQYFGPGTRLTVT.

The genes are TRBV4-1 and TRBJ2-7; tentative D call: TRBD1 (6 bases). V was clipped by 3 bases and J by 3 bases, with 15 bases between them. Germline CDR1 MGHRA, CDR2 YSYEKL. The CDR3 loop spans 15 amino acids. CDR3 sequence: CASSQRQVGGYEQYF. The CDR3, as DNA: TGCGCCAGCAGCCAGAGACAGGTCGGCGGCTACGAGCAGTACTTC.

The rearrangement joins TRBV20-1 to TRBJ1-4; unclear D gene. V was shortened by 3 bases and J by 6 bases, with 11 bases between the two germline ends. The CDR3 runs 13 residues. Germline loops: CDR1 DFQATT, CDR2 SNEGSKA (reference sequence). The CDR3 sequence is CSASSVAHEKLFF. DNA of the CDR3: TGCAGTGCTAGTTCAGTCGCTCATGAAAAACTGTTTTTT.

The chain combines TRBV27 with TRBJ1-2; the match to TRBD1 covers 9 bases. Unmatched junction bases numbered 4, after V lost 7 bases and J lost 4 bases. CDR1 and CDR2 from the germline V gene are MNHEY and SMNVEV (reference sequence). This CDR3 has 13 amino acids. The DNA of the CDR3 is TGTGCCAGCACCAAGGGACAGGGCTATGGCTACACCTTC. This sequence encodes CASTKGQGYGYTF.

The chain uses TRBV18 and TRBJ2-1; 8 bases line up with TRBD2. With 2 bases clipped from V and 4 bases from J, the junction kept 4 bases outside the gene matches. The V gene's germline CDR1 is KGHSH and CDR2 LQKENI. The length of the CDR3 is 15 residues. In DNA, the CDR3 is TGTGCCAGCTCACCAACGGCGGGGGGTTACAATGAGCAGTTCTTC. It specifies CASSPTAGGYNEQFF.